What follows are 20 T cell receptor beta chains derived from one specimen sequenced in a study of Ad26.COV2.S vaccination and SARS-CoV-2 variants. Repertoires were generated with immunoSEQ multiplex PCR, while TCRdb's copy carries only in-frame clones and drops some. This table holds roughly 400,000 clones, about nine tenths found once. Sample treatment: 19 received Ad26.COV2.S at low or high dose, single or two shots; five or six received placebo; per-sample allocation not given. Following the first vaccine or placebo injection, samples were taken on day 63. Specimen: peripheral blood, collected in a trial of Ad26.COV2.S vaccine versus placebo. These receptors originate from a person between 18 and 65 years old who received the Ad26.COV2.S COVID-19 vaccine or a placebo.

The chain links TRBV19 to TRBJ1-2; no definite D call. Germline assignment: CDR1 LNHDA and CDR2 SQIVND (reference sequence). The CDR3 contains 14 residues. Trimming stripped 0 bases from V and 3 bases from J, with 8 bases between. CDR3 sequence reads: CASSIEAGDYGYTF. DNA of the CDR3: TGTGCCAGTAGTATAGAAGCAGGAGACTATGGCTACACCTTC. The variable domain in full, with the rest retrieved from reference TRBV19 and TRBJ1-2, is DGGITQSPKYLFRKEGQNVTLSCEQNLNHDAMYWYRQDPGQGLRLIYYSQIVNDFQKGDIAEGYSVSREKKESFPLTVTSAQKNPTAFYLCASSIEAGDYGYTFGSGTRLTVV.

Remarks on this clone: Other DNA sequences within the sample encode an identical CDR3. CDR3: CASSDSTDTQYF. The CDR3 coding sequence is TGTGCCAGCAGTGACTCCACAGATACGCAGTATTTT. The rearrangement uses TRBV6-4 and TRBJ2-3, with D unclear. Trimming pared 0 bases from V and 2 bases from J, leaving 0 bases between. Germline V lookup: CDR1 MRHNA, CDR2 SNTAGT. The CDR3 loop spans 12 amino acids.

The chain joins TRBV2 to TRBJ2-7; D is uncertain. Germline V gives CDR1 SNHLY, CDR2 FYNNEI. V was cut by 7 bases and J by 1 base, with 8 bases left in between. The CDR3 is made up of 12 amino acids. This CDR3 is CASKVESYEQYF. The CDR3 DNA reads TGTGCCAGCAAAGTGGAATCCTACGAGCAGTACTTC.

The V gene is TRBV7-2, the J gene TRBJ2-7; 7 bases agree with TRBD2. The CDR3 totals 15 residues. Germline trimming cut 5 bases from V and 2 bases from J; bases unmatched to any gene: 9. Germline assignment: CDR1 SGHTA and CDR2 FQGNSA. CDR3 protein: CASSANRGVAYEQYF. CDR3 bases: TGTGCCAGCAGCGCTAACCGGGGGGTCGCCTACGAGCAGTACTTC.

The V and J genes are TRBV19 and TRBJ1-5; D unresolved. Germline CDR1 and CDR2: LNHDA and SQIVND (reference sequence). The CDR3 runs to 16 residues. Trimming removed 5 bases from V and 3 bases from J, with 17 bases in between. DNA for the CDR3: TGTGCCAGTAGTCCAAGACACGGAGTACACAATCAGCCCCAGCATTTT. Residues: CASSPRHGVHNQPQHF. Full variable domain (outside the CDR3, taken from reference TRBV19 and TRBJ1-5): DGGITQSPKYLFRKEGQNVTLSCEQNLNHDAMYWYRQDPGQGLRLIYYSQIVNDFQKGDIAEGYSVSREKKESFPLTVTSAQKNPTAFYLCASSPRHGVHNQPQHFGDGTRLSIL.

The chain couples TRBV4-2 to TRBJ1-4, with D hard to call. V was trimmed by 0 bases and J by 4 bases, leaving 9 bases between them. There are 15 residues in the CDR3. Germline values: CDR1 LGHNA, CDR2 YNFKEQ. CDR3 amino acids: CASSQEVGFNEKLFF. The CDR3 DNA reads TGTGCCAGCAGCCAAGAAGTTGGGTTTAATGAAAAACTGTTTTTT.

This sequence joins TRBV5-1 and TRBJ1-1; TRBD1 agrees at 7 bases. Germline trimming cut 4 bases from V and 1 base from J; bases unmatched to any gene: 7. Germline CDR1 and CDR2: SGHRS and YFSETQ. This CDR3 has 15 amino acids. The CDR3 coding sequence is TGCGCCAGCAGCAGGGGGGACAGTCAGAACACTGAAGCTTTCTTT. It specifies CASSRGDSQNTEAFF.

The chain uses TRBV24-1 and TRBJ2-5, with a weak D call TRBD2 (6 bases). Germline V lookup: CDR1 KGHDR, CDR2 SFDVKD. The CDR3 loop spans 17 amino acids. V lost 1 base and J 4 bases, leaving 18 bases between the germline ends. CDR3 sequence: CATSDFRGTPGGETQYF. Written as DNA, the CDR3 is TGTGCCACCAGTGATTTCCGAGGGACTCCGGGTGGAGAGACCCAGTACTTC.

V and J are TRBV5-5 and TRBJ2-3; unclear D gene. The CDR3 covers 11 residues. Germline CDR1 SGHKS, CDR2 YYEKEE (reference sequence). Between the trimmed V and J ends, which lost 5 bases and 6 bases, there was a span of 7 bases. CDR3 loop: CASRSLDTQYF. Here the CDR3 DNA reads TGTGCCAGCAGGTCTCTGGATACGCAGTATTTT. Looking up the rest from reference TRBV5-5 and TRBJ2-3 gives the full variable domain: DAGVTQSPTHLIKTRGQQVTLRCSPISGHKSVSWYQQVLGQGPQFIFQYYEKEERGRGNFPDRFSARQFPNYSSELNVNALLLGDSALYLCASRSLDTQYFGPGTRLTVL.

The chain links TRBV2 to TRBJ2-2, with D tentatively TRBD1 or TRBD2 (5 bases each). The CDR3 runs to 15 residues. V was pared by 6 bases and J by 0 bases, with 11 bases between. Germline V gives CDR1 SNHLY, CDR2 FYNNEI. Here the CDR3 DNA reads TGTGCCAGCAGGAGGGGAAACGCGAACACCGGGGAGCTGTTTTTT. Encoded protein: CASRRGNANTGELFF.

The V gene is TRBV18, the J gene TRBJ2-1, with 13 bases lining up with TRBD2. Germline loops: CDR1 KGHSH, CDR2 LQKENI. V gave up 3 bases and J gave up 4 bases; unmatched junction bases: 3. The CDR3 length is 16 residues. For the CDR3, the DNA is TGTGCCAGCTCACCGGTGACTAGCGGGAGGTACAATGAGCAGTTCTTC. It is translated as CASSPVTSGRYNEQFF. Full variable domain (remainder filled in from reference TRBV18 and TRBJ2-1): NAGVMQNPRHLVRRRGQEARLRCSPMKGHSHVYWYRQLPEEGLKFMVYLQKENIIDESGMPKERFSAEFPKEGPSILRIQQVVRGDSAAYFCASSPVTSGRYNEQFFGPGTRLTVL.

V and J are TRBV28 and TRBJ2-3, with 13 bases that match TRBD2. The CDR3 spans 16 residues. Trimming removed 2 bases from V and 4 bases from J; junction bases left unmatched: 3. The V gene's germline CDR1 is MDHEN and CDR2 SYDVKM. The DNA of the CDR3 is TGTGCCAGCAGTTTAGGACTAGCGGGAGAGGCAGATACGCAGTATTTT. This sequence encodes CASSLGLAGEADTQYF.

The chain uses TRBV10-1 and TRBJ2-2, with D possibly TRBD1 on 5 matching bases. Trimming shortened V by 0 bases and J by 1 base, and 12 bases separated the two germline ends. The germline V gene has CDR1 WNHNN and CDR2 SYGVQD (reference sequence). The CDR3 runs to 17 residues. The CDR3, as DNA: TGCGCCAGCAGTGAGTCTCCCAGGGCTCTGAACACCGGGGAGCTGTTTTTT. It is translated as CASSESPRALNTGELFF.

This chain joins TRBV5-1 and TRBJ2-7; 9 bases map to TRBD2. Germline assignment: CDR1 SGHRS and CDR2 YFSETQ. The CDR3 has 15 residues. V lost 0 bases, J lost 4 bases, and 5 bases stayed unmatched. The CDR3 loop is CASSLAGLATYEQYF. CDR3 in DNA: TGCGCCAGCAGCTTGGCCGGACTAGCGACTTACGAGCAGTACTTC.

The chain uses TRBV2 and TRBJ2-7, with D tentatively TRBD1 (6 bases). V was shortened by 4 bases and J by 0 bases, with 13 bases between the two germline ends. Per the germline V gene, CDR1 is SNHLY and CDR2 is FYNNEI. The CDR3 is 15 amino acids. This CDR3 is CASSANRASSYEQYF. The DNA for the CDR3 is TGTGCCAGCAGTGCCAACAGGGCCTCCTCCTACGAGCAGTACTTC.

The CDR3 loop is CASSSTWGEKLFF. CDR3 sequence (DNA): TGTGCCAGCAGCTCGACTTGGGGGGAAAAACTGTTTTTT. This sequence joins TRBV5-6 and TRBJ1-4; weak D call: TRBD1 (5 bases). The germline V and J ends were trimmed by 3 bases and 8 bases, with 11 bases remaining between them. The CDR3 sequence is 13 residues long. Germline CDR1 is SGHDT and CDR2 is YYEEEE.

The J gene is TRBJ2-2, the V gene TRBV30; D remains ambiguous. The CDR3 loop spans 11 amino acids. Germline assignment: CDR1 GTSNPN and CDR2 SVGIG (reference sequence). Trimming removed 3 bases from V and 5 bases from J, with 4 bases in between. Written as DNA, the CDR3 is TGTGCCTGGAGCGAAACCGGGGAGCTGTTTTTT. Translated, it gives CAWSETGELFF.

The chain links TRBV15 to TRBJ2-7; 7 bases map to TRBD1. CDR1 is LNHNV and CDR2 is YYDKDF in the germline V gene (reference sequence). The CDR3 consists of 15 residues. The junction had 8 bases not matched to a gene; V was cut back by 5 bases and J by 1 base. Written as DNA, the CDR3 is TGTGCCACCAGCGATATCCGGGACAGTTCCTACGAGCAGTACTTC. Translating it yields CATSDIRDSSYEQYF.

This chain joins TRBV11-2 and TRBJ1-3; unclear D gene. CDR3 length: 14 amino acids. Germline assignment: CDR1 SGHAT and CDR2 FQNNGV. V dropped 2 bases and J dropped 1 base, with 6 bases sitting between them. The CDR3 region is CASSLSRSGNTIYF. The CDR3 nucleotides read TGTGCCAGCAGCTTAAGTAGATCTGGAAACACCATATATTTT.

The genes are TRBV19 and TRBJ2-5; D call uncertain. CDR3 length: 12 residues. V dropped 5 bases and J dropped 4 bases, with 8 bases sitting between them. Germline lookup yields CDR1 LNHDA and CDR2 SQIVND (reference sequence). The CDR3 spells CASSSSGETQYF. DNA for the CDR3: TGTGCCAGTAGTTCGTCGGGAGAGACCCAGTACTTC.